This T cell receptor beta chain was sequenced during a study of blood T cell repertoires in COVID-19. About the study: Italy, Spain and the United States were the sources of the convalescent and acute COVID-19 samples. PBMCs, B-cell-depleted T cells, or T cells were the source of the cDNA or gDNA that made up the material.

Produced via immunoSEQ multiplex PCR; TCRdb's table is partial and in-frame only. In the table there are roughly 130,000 clones, approximately 84% of which are singletons. J lost 2 bases, V lost 1 base, and 4 bases had no gene match. The CDR3 is 16 residues long. CDR1 and CDR2 from the germline V gene are SGHRS and YFSETQ. The material sequenced was peripheral blood. The chain has TRBV5-1 and TRBJ2-2; 8 nucleotides align to TRBD2. The receptor was derived from a woman aged 30 to 39 who had recovered from COVID-19. CDR3 protein: CASSLISGGNTGELFF. The DNA of the CDR3 is TGCGCCAGCAGCTTGATCAGCGGGGGTAACACCGGGGAGCTGTTTTTT.